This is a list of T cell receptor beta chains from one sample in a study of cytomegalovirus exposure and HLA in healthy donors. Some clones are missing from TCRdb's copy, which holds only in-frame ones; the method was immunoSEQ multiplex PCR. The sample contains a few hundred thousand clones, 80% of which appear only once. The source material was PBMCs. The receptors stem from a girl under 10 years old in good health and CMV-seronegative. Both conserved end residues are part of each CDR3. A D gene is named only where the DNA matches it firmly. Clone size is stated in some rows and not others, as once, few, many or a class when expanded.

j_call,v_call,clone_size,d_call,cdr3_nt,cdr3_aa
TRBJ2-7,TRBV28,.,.,TGTGCCAGCAGTTTAATATCCCAGCGGGTCATTAACGAGCAGTACTTC,CASSLISQRVINEQYF
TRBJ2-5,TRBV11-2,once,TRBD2,TGTGCCAGCAGCCCCCAAGGCGGGGGGGAGACCCAGTACTTC,CASSPQGGGETQYF
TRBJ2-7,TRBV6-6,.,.,TGTGCCAGCAGTTACTCCAATTCCTACGAGCAGTACTTC,CASSYSNSYEQYF
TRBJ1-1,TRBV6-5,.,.,TGTGCCAGCAGTTACCTCATAGAGAACACTGAAGCTTTCTTT,CASSYLIENTEAFF
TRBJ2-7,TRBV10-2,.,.,TGCGCCAGCGCCCCACAGGGTCTCTACGAGCAGTACTTC,CASAPQGLYEQYF
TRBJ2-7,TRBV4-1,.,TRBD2,TGCGCCAGCAGCCCGTCCGGAGCGGGAGGATTTTACGAGCAGTACTTC,CASSPSGAGGFYEQYF
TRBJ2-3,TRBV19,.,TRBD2,TGTGCCAGTTCGTCTAGCGGGAGTTTTGGAGATACGCAGTATTTT,CASSSSGSFGDTQYF
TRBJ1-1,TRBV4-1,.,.,TGCGCCAGCAGGCCGGGAAAGAACACTGAAGCTTTCTTT,CASRPGKNTEAFF
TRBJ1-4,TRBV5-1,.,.,TGCGCCAGCAGCGAAGCGGGCCTCATTAATGAAAAACTGTTTTTT,CASSEAGLINEKLFF
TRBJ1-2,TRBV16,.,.,TGTGCCAGCAGCCATCTTGATTTGTCCCCAGCTAACTATGGCTACACCTTC,CASSHLDLSPANYGYTF
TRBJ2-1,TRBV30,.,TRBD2,TGTGCCTGGAGGGCTAGCGGTGGGTTCGATGAGCAGTTCTTC,CAWRASGGFDEQFF
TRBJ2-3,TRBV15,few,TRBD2,TGTGCCACCAGCAGAGGCCCCGGGCTAGCGGCGACAGATACGCAGTATTTT,CATSRGPGLAATDTQYF
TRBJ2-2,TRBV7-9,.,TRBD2,TGTTCCAGCAGCTTAGTTGCGTGGGCTAGCGGTGACACCGGGGAGCTGTTTTTT,CSSSLVAWASGDTGELFF
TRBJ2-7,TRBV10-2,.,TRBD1,TGCGCCAGCGGGGTGCAGACAGGGGTCGACGAGCAGTACTTC,CASGVQTGVDEQYF
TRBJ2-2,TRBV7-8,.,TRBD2,TGTGCCAGCAGCTTAGGCGGGGGGGCCTTCACCGGGGAGCTGTTTTTT,CASSLGGGAFTGELFF
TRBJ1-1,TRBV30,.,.,TGTGCCTGGAGTGTAGGGGGAAACACTGAAGCTTTCTTT,CAWSVGGNTEAFF
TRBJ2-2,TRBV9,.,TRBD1,TGTGCCAGCAGCGTGGGACAGGGGGGATTAACCACCGGGGAGCTGTTTTTT,CASSVGQGGLTTGELFF
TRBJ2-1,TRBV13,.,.,TGTGCCAGCAGCCTCCTAGGGAGCTCCTACAATGAGCAGTTCTTC,CASSLLGSSYNEQFF
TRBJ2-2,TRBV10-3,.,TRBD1,TGTGCCATGGGACAGATTCAACCCGGGGAGCTGTTTTTT,CAMGQIQPGELFF
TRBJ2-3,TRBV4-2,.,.,TGTGCCAGCAGCCAAGATCTGGAAGGACAGACAGATACGCAGTATTTT,CASSQDLEGQTDTQYF
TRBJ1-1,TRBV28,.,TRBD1,TGTGCCAGCAGTTCCCTGGTTCGGCAGGGGGCTTTTACTGAAGCTTTCTTT,CASSSLVRQGAFTEAFF
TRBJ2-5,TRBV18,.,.,TGTGCCAGCTCACCAGGCAACCAAGAGACCCAGTACTTC,CASSPGNQETQYF